One and the same sample provided the 3 T cell receptor beta chains below, sequenced in a study of cytomegalovirus exposure and HLA in healthy donors. PCR employed 60 Vbeta and 13 Jbeta primers. The table came from immunoSEQ multiplex PCR; TCRdb's copy has only in-frame clones and leaves some out. The repertoire includes around 110,000 clones, about 74% of them detected once, and around 15% sits in the top ten. What was sequenced was PBMCs. These receptors came from a middle-aged woman in good health and CMV-seropositive.

The chain employs TRBV4-3 and TRBJ1-1, with 9 nucleotides matching TRBD1. The CDR3 has 15 residues. Germline values: CDR1 LGHNA, CDR2 YSLEER. V shed 4 bases, J shed 1 base, and the junction held 4 bases outside the gene matches. The CDR3 loop is CASSLSGQGNTEAFF. The CDR3, as DNA: TGCGCCAGCAGCCTATCGGGACAGGGGAACACTGAAGCTTTCTTT.

Remarks on this clone: The junction differs from germline at one of its ends, possibly a read error. The gene calls are TRBV23-1 and TRBJ1-2; 7 bases map to TRBD1. TRBV23-1 is known as an ORF, though its function is uncertain. The CDR3 length is 14 residues. Here the CDR3 DNA reads TGCGCCAGCAGTCAATCTGCAGGGACAGAAACCCCCTTCTTC. Translation: CASSQSAGTETPFF.

This clone was counted only a few times. The chain carries TRBV4-2 and TRBJ1-5; the D gene is possibly TRBD1 (5 bases). The CDR3 is 15 amino acids. CDR1 and CDR2 from the germline V gene are LGHNA and YNFKEQ. V lost 0 bases, J lost 6 bases, and 12 bases lay in between. This CDR3 is CASSQEHAGTQPQHF. CDR3 coding DNA: TGTGCCAGCAGCCAAGAACACGCGGGGACTCAGCCCCAGCATTTT.